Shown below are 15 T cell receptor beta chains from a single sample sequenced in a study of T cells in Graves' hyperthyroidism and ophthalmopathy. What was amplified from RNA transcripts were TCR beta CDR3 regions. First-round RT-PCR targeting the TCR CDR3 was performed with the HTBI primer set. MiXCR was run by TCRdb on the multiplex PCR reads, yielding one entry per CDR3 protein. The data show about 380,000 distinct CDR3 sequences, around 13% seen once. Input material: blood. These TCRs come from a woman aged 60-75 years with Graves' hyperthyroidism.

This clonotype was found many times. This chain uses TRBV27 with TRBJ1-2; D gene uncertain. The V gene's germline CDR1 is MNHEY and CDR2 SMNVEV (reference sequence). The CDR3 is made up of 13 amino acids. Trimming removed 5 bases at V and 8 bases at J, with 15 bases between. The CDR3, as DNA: TGTGCCAGCAGTCCCTCTCAACGTGCCGGCTACACCTTC. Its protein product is CASSPSQRAGYTF.

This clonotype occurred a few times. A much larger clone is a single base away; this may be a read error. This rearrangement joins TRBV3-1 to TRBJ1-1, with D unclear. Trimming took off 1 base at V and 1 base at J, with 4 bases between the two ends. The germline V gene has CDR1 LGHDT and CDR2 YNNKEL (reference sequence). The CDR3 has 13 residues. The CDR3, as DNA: TGTGCCAGCAGCCAAGCAGCGAACACTGAAGCTTTCTTT. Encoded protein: CASSQAANTEAFF.

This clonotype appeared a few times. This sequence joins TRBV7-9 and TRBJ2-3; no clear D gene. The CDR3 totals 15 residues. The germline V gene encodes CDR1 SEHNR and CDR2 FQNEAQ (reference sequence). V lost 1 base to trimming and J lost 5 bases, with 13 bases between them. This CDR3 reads CASSLVGTGRDTQYF. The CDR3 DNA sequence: TGTGCCAGCAGCTTAGTCGGTACTGGTCGAGATACGCAGTATTTT.

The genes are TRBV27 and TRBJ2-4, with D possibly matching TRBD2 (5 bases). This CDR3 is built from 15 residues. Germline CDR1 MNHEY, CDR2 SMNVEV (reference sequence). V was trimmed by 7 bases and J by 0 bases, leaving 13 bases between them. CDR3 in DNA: TGTGCCAGCAAGTCGGGATATCTAGCCAAAAACATTCAGTACTTC. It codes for CASKSGYLAKNIQYF.

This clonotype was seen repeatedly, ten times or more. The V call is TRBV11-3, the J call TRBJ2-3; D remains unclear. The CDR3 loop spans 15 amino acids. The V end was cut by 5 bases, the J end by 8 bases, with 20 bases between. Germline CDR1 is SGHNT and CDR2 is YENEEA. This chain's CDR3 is CASSMVDWRQSTQYF. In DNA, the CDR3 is TGTGCCAGCAGCATGGTCGACTGGCGACAAAGTACGCAGTATTTT.

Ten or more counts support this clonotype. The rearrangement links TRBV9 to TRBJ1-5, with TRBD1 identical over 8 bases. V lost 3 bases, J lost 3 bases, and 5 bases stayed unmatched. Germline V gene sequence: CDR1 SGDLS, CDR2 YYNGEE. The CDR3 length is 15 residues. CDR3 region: CASSDQGQVNQPQHF. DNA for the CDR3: TGTGCCAGCAGCGACCAGGGACAGGTCAATCAGCCCCAGCATTTT. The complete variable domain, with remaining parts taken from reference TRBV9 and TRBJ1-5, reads DSGVTQTPKHLITATGQRVTLRCSPRSGDLSVYWYQQSLDQGLQFLIQYYNGEERAKGNILERFSAQQFPDLHSELNLSSLELGDSALYFCASSDQGQVNQPQHFGDGTRLSIL.

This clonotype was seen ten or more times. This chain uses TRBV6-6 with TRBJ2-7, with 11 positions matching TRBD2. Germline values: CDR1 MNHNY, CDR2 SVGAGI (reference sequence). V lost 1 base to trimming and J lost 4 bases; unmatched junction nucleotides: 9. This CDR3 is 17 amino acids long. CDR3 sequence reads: CASSYLRLAGPSYEQYF. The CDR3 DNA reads TGTGCCAGCAGTTACTTAAGACTAGCGGGACCCTCTTACGAGCAGTACTTC.

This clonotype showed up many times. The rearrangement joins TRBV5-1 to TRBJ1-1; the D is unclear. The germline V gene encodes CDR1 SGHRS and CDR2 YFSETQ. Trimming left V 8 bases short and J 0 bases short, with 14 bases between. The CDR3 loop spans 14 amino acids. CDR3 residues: CASSSGILNTEAFF. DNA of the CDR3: TGCGCCAGTTCGTCGGGGATTTTGAACACTGAAGCTTTCTTT.

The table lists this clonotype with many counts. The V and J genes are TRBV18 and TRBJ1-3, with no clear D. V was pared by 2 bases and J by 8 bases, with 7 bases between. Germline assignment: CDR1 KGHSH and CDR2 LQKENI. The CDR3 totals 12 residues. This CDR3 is CASSPTLDTIYF. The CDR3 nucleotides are TGTGCCAGCTCACCAACTCTGGACACCATATATTTT.

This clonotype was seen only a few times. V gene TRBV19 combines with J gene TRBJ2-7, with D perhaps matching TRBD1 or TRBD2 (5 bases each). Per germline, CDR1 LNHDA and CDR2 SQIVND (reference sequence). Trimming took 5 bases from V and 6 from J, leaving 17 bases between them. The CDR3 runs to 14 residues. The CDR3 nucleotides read TGTGCCAGTAGTTACCGGGACCCCGAGCGCGAGCAGTACTTC. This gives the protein CASSYRDPEREQYF.

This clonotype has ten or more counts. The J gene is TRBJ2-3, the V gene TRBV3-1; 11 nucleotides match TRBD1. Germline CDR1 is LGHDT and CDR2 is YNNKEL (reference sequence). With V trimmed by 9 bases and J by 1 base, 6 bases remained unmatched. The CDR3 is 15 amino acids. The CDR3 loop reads CASSGGQGGTDTQYF. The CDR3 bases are TGTGCCAGTTCCGGGGGACAGGGGGGCACAGATACGCAGTATTTT.

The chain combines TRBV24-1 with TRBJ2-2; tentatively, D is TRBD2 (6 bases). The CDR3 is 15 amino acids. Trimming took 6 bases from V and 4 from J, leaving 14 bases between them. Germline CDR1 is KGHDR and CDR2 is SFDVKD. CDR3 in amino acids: CATSKGTAGTGELFF. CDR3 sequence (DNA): TGTGCCACCAGTAAAGGGACTGCAGGCACCGGGGAGCTGTTTTTT.

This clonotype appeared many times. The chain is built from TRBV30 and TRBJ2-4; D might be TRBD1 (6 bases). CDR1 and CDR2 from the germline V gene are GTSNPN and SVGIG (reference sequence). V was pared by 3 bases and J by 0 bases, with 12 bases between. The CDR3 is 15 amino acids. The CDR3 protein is CAWSPQGLAKNIQYF. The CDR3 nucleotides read TGTGCCTGGAGCCCCCAGGGGCTAGCCAAAAACATTCAGTACTTC. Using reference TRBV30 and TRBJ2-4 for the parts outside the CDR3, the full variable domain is SQTIHQWPATLVQPVGSPLSLECTVEGTSNPNLYWYRQAAGRGLQLLFYSVGIGQISSEVPQNLSASRPQDRQFILSSKKLLLSDSGFYLCAWSPQGLAKNIQYFGAGTRLSVL.

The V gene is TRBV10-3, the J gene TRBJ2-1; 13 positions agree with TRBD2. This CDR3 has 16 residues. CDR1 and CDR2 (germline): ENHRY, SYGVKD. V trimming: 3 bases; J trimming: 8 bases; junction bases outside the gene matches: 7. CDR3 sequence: CAISEFQTSGRYEQFF. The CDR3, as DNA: TGTGCCATCAGTGAATTCCAGACTAGCGGGAGGTATGAGCAGTTCTTC.

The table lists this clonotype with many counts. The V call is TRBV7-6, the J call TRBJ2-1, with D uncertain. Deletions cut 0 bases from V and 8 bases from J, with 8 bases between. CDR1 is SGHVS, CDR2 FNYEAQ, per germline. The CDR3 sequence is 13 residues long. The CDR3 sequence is CASSLALSYEQFF. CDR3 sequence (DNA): TGTGCCAGCAGCTTAGCGCTGAGTTATGAGCAGTTCTTC.